This TCR beta chain came from a study of T cells after yellow fever vaccination. General study results and limits: Some clonotypes, a small share, were shared between CD4 and CD8 compartments.

In the case of this clonotype: Its cognate antigen is unknown.

The CDR3 extends over 12 amino acids. The ends were cut back, 3 bases at V and 6 bases at J, with 6 bases in the middle. TCRdb itself ran the 5' RACE reads through MiXCR, one entry per CDR3 protein. The sample has 250,000 to 350,000 distinct CDR3 sequences, around 9.3% seen once; the top ten hold around 3.4%. Sample: CD4+ T cells sorted from PBMCs, taken 5 days after the yellow fever booster vaccination. This chain connects TRBV12-3 or TRBV12-4 to TRBJ2-4; D uncertain. The clonotype comes from a young man who received the YFV17D yellow fever vaccine. For the CDR3, the DNA is TGTGCCAGCAGTTTCAACCGAAACATTCAGTACTTC. As protein: CASSFNRNIQYF.